These T cell receptor beta chains were read from a single sample in a study of siplizumab effects on memory and regulatory T cells. Sequenced by immunoSEQ multiplex PCR; TCRdb stores in-frame clones only, minus some. Of about 99,000 clones listed, over 90% were seen once; the top ten hold around 0.62%. The sample taken for sequencing was Tregs sorted from blood. The receptors stem from a human donor in good health. The conserved cysteine and the conserved F or W are not part of the CDR3 here.

V gene	J gene	CDR3 protein
TRBV7-2	TRBJ2-7	ASSLADGYEQY
TRBV6-6	TRBJ1-5	ASSYGQGLNQPQH
TRBV5-4	TRBJ2-5	ASSLARETQY
TRBV23-1	TRBJ1-1	ASSHQPRPL
TRBV27	TRBJ1-2	ASSPVRANYGYT
TRBV7-2	TRBJ2-2	ASSTVGRARTGELF
TRBV7-2	TRBJ2-1	ASSLAGTSGYNEQF
TRBV29-1	TRBJ1-2	SARPDRLRGYT
TRBV30	TRBJ2-7	AWSGVGYEQY
TRBV6-1	TRBJ2-7	ASSVRTGQGEQY